This T cell receptor beta chain comes out of a study of T cell changes during pregnancy in multiple sclerosis. This clone has a single count. Method: immunoSEQ multiplex PCR; TCRdb's copy keeps in-frame clones and lacks some. The data contain 68,000 or so clones, 92% of them seen just once; the ten biggest clones take up around 1.3%. The J segment lost 5 bases and the V segment lost 4 bases, leaving 7 bases of the junction unmatched. The CDR3 covers 15 residues. The germline V gene has CDR1 SGHNT and CDR2 YYREEE (reference sequence). The chain links TRBV5-4 to TRBJ2-7; 12 bases are a match to TRBD1. The sample was peripheral blood, taken in the second trimester of pregnancy. The origin of this receptor is a female donor in good health, enrolled as a control in a pregnancy study. CDR3 loop: CASSTPGTGGNEQYF. The CDR3, as DNA: TGTGCCAGCAGCACGCCCGGGACAGGGGGCAACGAGCAGTACTTC.